These 2 T cell receptor beta chains share one sample of origin, sequenced in a study of T-cell reconstitution after alpha-beta-depleted transplantation in children. Unique molecular identifiers were incorporated when the TCRbeta library was constructed. TCRdb called the PCR reads again in MiXCR, with one record for every CDR3 protein. The sample holds about 410,000 distinct CDR3 sequences; about a fifth are singletons and the top ten take 3.5% to 4%. The starting material was PBMCs from the stem cell graft donor, obtained from the stem cell graft. The receptors were sampled from a human donor who donated a stem cell graft to a child with acute myeloid leukemia.

The chain has TRBV4-3 and TRBJ2-7, with D uncertain. Deletions cut 1 base from V and 3 bases from J, with 10 bases between. Germline CDR1 reads LGHNA; CDR2 reads YSLEER. The CDR3 sequence is 14 residues long. The CDR3 DNA follows: TGCGCCAGCAGCCAAGGGGTGGCTAGCTACGAGCAGTACTTC. Translated, it gives CASSQGVASYEQYF.

V and J are TRBV7-9 and TRBJ2-7, with TRBD1 matching over 10 bases. The V gene end was trimmed by 5 bases and the J gene end by 5 bases; junction bases not matched to a gene: 9. The germline V gene encodes CDR1 SEHNR and CDR2 FQNEAQ (reference sequence). The CDR3 totals 15 residues. CDR3 sequence (DNA): TGTGCCAGCAGCACCGCCGGGACAGGGGAGCACGAGCAGTACTTC. It yields the protein CASSTAGTGEHEQYF.